The 2 T cell receptor beta chains presented below share a single source sample, sequenced in a study of long-term antiretroviral therapy in people with HIV. Samples were assayed with immunoSEQ v3.0 at survey level. Clones were sequenced by immunoSEQ multiplex PCR, and TCRdb holds only the in-frame ones, with some missing. In the table there are about 21,000 clones, approximately 84% of which are singletons. The source material was unsorted PBMCs, sampled 0.5 years after starting antiretroviral therapy. Every receptor here comes from a man aged 18 to 30 with HIV.

This clone came up a few times. The chain joins TRBV4-3 to TRBJ2-2, with 8 bases that match TRBD2. Per the germline V gene, CDR1 is LGHNA and CDR2 is YSLEER. The V gene end was trimmed by 0 bases and the J gene end by 5 bases; junction bases not matched to a gene: 11. The CDR3 extends over 18 amino acids. In DNA, the CDR3 is TGCGCCAGCAGCCAAGATCCCATAGCGGGAAGGTTAACCGGGGAGCTGTTTTTT. Amino acid sequence: CASSQDPIAGRLTGELFF.

V gene TRBV4-1 combines with J gene TRBJ2-7; 7 bases line up with TRBD2. The CDR3 spans 15 residues. V shed 2 bases, J shed 2 bases, and the junction held 6 bases outside the gene matches. The germline V gene encodes CDR1 MGHRA and CDR2 YSYEKL. In DNA, the CDR3 is TGCGCCAGCAGCCAACAAGGCGGGGGAACCTACGAGCAGTACTTC. Translation: CASSQQGGGTYEQYF.